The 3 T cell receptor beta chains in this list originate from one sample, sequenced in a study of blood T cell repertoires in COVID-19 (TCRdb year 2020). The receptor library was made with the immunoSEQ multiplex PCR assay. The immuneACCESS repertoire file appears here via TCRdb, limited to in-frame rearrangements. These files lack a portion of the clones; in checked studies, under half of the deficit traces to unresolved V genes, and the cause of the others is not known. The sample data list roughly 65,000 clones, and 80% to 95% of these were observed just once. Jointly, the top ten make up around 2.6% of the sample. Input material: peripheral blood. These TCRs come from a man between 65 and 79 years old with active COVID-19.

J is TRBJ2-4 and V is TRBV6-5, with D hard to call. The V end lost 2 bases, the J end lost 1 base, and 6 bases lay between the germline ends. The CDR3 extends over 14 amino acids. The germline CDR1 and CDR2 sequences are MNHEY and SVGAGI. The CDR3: CASSYSPAKNIQYF. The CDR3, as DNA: TGTGCCAGCAGTTACAGCCCGGCCAAAAACATTCAGTACTTC.

CDR3 residues: CSVVKTSGGVTDTQYF. CDR3 coding DNA: TGCAGCGTTGTAAAAACTAGCGGGGGTGTCACAGATACGCAGTATTTT. The chain employs TRBV29-1 and TRBJ2-3, with 11 bases aligning to TRBD2. CDR3 size: 16 residues. In germline, CDR1 is SQVTM, CDR2 ANQGSEA. V lost 4 bases to trimming and J lost 2 bases; unmatched junction nucleotides: 8.

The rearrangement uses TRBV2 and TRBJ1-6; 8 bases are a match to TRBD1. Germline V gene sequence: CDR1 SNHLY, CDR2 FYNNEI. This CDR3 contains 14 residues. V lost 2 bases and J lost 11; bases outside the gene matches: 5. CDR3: CASSENGQGPPLHF. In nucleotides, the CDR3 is TGTGCCAGCAGTGAAAACGGACAGGGACCACCCCTCCACTTT.